This TCR beta chain is from a study of blood T cell repertoires in COVID-19. The overall study: Samples of COVID-19 (acute and convalescent) were obtained from the United States, Italy and Spain. T cells, B-cell-depleted T cells, or PBMCs supplied cDNA or gDNA.

The germline V gene has CDR1 MNHNS and CDR2 SASEGT. The CDR3 length is 17 residues. J was trimmed by 0 bases and V by 4 bases; bases with no gene match: 9. In the original analysis: Reference gene primer amplification in the assay estimated nucleated cell counts. TCRdb's copy holds only in-frame clones and misses some; the assay was immunoSEQ multiplex PCR. V and J calls and clone size are copied from that table; D and trimming were computed from the DNA. This sample has 90,000 to 100,000 clones, with approximately 81% found just once. Sequencing was done on a sample of peripheral blood. The V gene is TRBV6-1, the J gene TRBJ1-5; 7 positions agree with TRBD1. The receptor was derived from a woman at least 80 years old with acute or convalescent COVID-19. CDR3 sequence (DNA): TGTGCCAGCAGTGGTAGGGGGCCTGTGAATAGCAATCAGCCCCAGCATTTT. Protein product: CASSGRGPVNSNQPQHF.